This TCR beta chain derives from a study of vaccination and CD4 T cells after COVID-19. On this clonotype: The antigen remains undetermined.

The treatment denotes: 10-day PBMC culture with coronavirus spike peptide pools or control peptides (ViraFEST assay). Sequenced with the Oncomine TCR Beta short-read assay was DNA taken from cultured CD4+ T cells. TCRdb re-called the PCR reads through MiXCR, storing one row per CDR3 protein. The repertoire includes roughly 10,000 distinct CDR3 sequences, 70% to 75% of them detected once, and roughly 9.1% sits in the top ten. The sample was CD4+ T cells from blood, cultured in vitro. This TCR was recovered from a human donor who had recovered from COVID-19.

CDR3 nucleotide sequence: TGCAGTGCTAGAGGTTTGGGGGCGCGTCAGCCCCAGCATTTT. This sequence encodes CSARGLGARQPQHF. The chain carries TRBV20-1 and TRBJ1-5; TRBD1 might be the D (6 bases). The CDR3 totals 14 residues. Germline V CDR1 and CDR2: DFQATT, SNEGSKA (reference sequence). V dropped 1 base and J dropped 6 bases, with 13 bases sitting between them.